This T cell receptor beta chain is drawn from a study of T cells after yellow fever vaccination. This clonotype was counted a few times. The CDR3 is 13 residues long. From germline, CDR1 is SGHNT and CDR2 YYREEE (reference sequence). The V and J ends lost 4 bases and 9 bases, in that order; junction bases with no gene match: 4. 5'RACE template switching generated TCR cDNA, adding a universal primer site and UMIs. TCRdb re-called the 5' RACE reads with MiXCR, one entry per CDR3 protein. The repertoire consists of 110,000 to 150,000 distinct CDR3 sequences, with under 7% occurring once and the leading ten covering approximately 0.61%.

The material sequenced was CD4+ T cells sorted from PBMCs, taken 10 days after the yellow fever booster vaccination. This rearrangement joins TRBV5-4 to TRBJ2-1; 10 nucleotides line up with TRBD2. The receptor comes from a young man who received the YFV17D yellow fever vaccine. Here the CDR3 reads CASSPSGSGEQFF. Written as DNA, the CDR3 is TGTGCCAGCAGCCCTAGCGGGAGCGGTGAGCAGTTCTTC.